The clone carrying this TCR beta chain was seen a few times. Other DNA sequences of this sample code for an identical CDR3. This sample was included in a study of cytomegalovirus exposure and HLA in healthy donors. Looked up from germline, CDR1 is MNHEY and CDR2 is SVGAGI. The CDR3 covers 13 residues. The J segment lost 0 bases and the V segment lost 5 bases, leaving 0 bases of the junction unmatched. It was with 60 Vbeta and 13 Jbeta primers that the PCR ran. The repertoire was sequenced with immunoSEQ multiplex PCR; TCRdb's copy has only in-frame clones and lacks some. The data contain approximately 150,000 clones, around 75% of them singletons.

Sequencing used PBMCs. The chain recombines TRBV6-5 with TRBJ1-1, with 7 bases that match TRBD1. The source is a woman aged 18-29 years in good health and CMV-seronegative. For the CDR3, the DNA is TGTGCCAGCAGTGGGACAGTGAACACTGAAGCTTTCTTT. Translated, it gives CASSGTVNTEAFF.